This T cell receptor beta chain emerged from a study of Tregs in tolerant kidney transplant recipients. Turning to this clone: Its antigen is unknown.

Method: immunoSEQ multiplex PCR; TCRdb's copy keeps in-frame clones and lacks some. The table includes 40,000 to 50,000 clones, 91% detected once. Study outcomes and limitations: Biological reproducibility was not directly addressed, but technical replication error appeared minimal.

Thawed PBMCs were FACS-sorted into unstimulated CD4+CD25+CD127- regulatory T cells, CD4+CD25- non-regulatory cells, CD4 and CD8 cells. Before regulatory T cell sorting, thawed PBMCs rested overnight at 37°C in approximately 200 IU/ml IL-2. The origin of this receptor is a human donor in good health. Sample: Tregs from blood.

CDR3 coding DNA: TGCAGCGTTGGTGGGGTCGGGAGCACAGATACGCAGTATTTT. It specifies CSVGGVGSTDTQYF. V and J are TRBV29-1 and TRBJ2-3; D uncertain. Trimming left V 4 bases short and J 0 bases short, with 11 bases between. This CDR3 is built from 14 residues. Germline V lookup: CDR1 SQVTM, CDR2 ANQGSEA.